This T cell receptor (beta chain) was identified during a study of CD8+ T cells in alopecia areata. Whole-study findings and limits: Compared with mice, patients displayed less clear TCR sharing, possibly for HLA-related reasons. Normal skin contains resident alphabeta T cells, and these are also sequenced in scalp samples.

The V gene's germline CDR1 is MNHEY and CDR2 SVGAGI. Trimming removed 2 bases from V and 6 bases from J; junction bases left unmatched: 10. The CDR3 length is 15 residues. About this clone itself: Antigen specificity is unknown.

RNA, once extracted, was reverse transcribed into cDNA for use as the sequencing template. Only in-frame clones appear in the TCRdb table, and some are missing; sequencing was by immunoSEQ multiplex PCR. Counted here are around 190,000 clones, roughly 50% occurring once; the ten biggest clones make up about 5.3%. This receptor was taken from a human donor in good health. The chain uses TRBV6-5 and TRBJ2-7; TRBD1 aligns across 7 bases. Specimen: CD8+ T cells sorted from blood. DNA for the CDR3: TGTGCCAGCAGTTACGCGGTGAGGGGGCAAGGCGAGCAGTACTTC. Translated, it gives CASSYAVRGQGEQYF.